The entry that follows covers one T cell receptor (beta chain) sequence. The data belong to a study of technical replicates of blood from a few donors. This CDR3 spans 18 amino acids. V was trimmed by 5 bases and J by 7 bases, leaving 27 bases between them. Looked up from germline, CDR1 is SGHTA and CDR2 is FQGNSA. The repertoire was sequenced with immunoSEQ multiplex PCR; TCRdb's copy has only in-frame clones and lacks some. The sample gives about 88,000 clones, 95% of which show up once; under 0.35% is in the top ten. This clonotype originated in a human donor in good health. The sequencing sample was made of T cells isolated from PBMCs. This chain joins TRBV7-2 and TRBJ2-1, with D perhaps TRBD2 (5 bases). The CDR3 region is CASSDYPISGNLRNEQFF. The CDR3 region has the DNA TGTGCCAGCAGCGACTACCCGATCTCGGGAAATTTAAGGAATGAGCAGTTCTTC.